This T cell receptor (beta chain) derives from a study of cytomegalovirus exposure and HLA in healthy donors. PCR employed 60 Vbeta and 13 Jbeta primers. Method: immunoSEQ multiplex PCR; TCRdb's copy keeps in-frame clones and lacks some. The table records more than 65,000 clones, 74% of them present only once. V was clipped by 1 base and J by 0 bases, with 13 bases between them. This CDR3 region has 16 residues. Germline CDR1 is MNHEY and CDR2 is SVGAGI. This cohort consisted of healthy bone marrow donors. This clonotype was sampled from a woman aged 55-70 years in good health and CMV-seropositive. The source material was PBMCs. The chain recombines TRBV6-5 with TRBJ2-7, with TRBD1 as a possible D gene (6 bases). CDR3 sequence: CASSYWWTDSSYEQYF. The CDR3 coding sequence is TGTGCCAGCAGTTACTGGTGGACAGATAGCTCCTACGAGCAGTACTTC.